This T cell receptor (beta chain) appears in the sequencing data of a study of blood T cell repertoires in COVID-19. Study-wide background: Material from acute and convalescent COVID-19 was sourced from the United States, Italy and Spain. PBMCs, B-cell-depleted T cells, or T cells provided the cDNA or gDNA that made up the material.

Original data processing: By means of reference gene primer amplification, nucleated cell counts were estimated. Only in-frame clones appear in the TCRdb table, and some are missing; sequencing was by immunoSEQ multiplex PCR. D and trimming were read from the DNA, whereas the V and J calls and clone size are those reported in that table. The sample comprises around 250,000 clones, around 84% of which are singletons, and 6% to 9% rests with the top ten. This receptor was taken from a woman in her 70s with active or convalescent COVID-19. Sequenced input: peripheral blood.

CDR3 coding DNA: TGTGCCAGCAGCCCTGGGGGCGGGGGCCACCAAGAGACCCAGTACTTC. It encodes CASSPGGGGHQETQYF. V is TRBV7-3 and J is TRBJ2-5; tentatively, D is TRBD2 (7 bases). This CDR3 is 16 amino acids long. The germline CDR1 and CDR2 sequences are SGHTA and FQGTGA. Trimming stripped 5 bases from V and 0 bases from J, with 16 bases between.